This T cell receptor (beta chain) was recorded in a study of blood T cells in healthy people across ages. The V gene lost 3 bases and the J gene lost 3 bases, with 12 bases spanning the gap. This CDR3 contains 15 residues. Of note for this clonotype: The antigen is unknown.

General study findings and limits: Estimated diversity across one million T cells was deemed an underestimate. Across samples, TCR beta diversity tracked strongly with naive T cell percentage.

With a J-beta primer mix and a sample-barcoded 5' primer, a second PCR ran about 7 to 11 cycles. TCRdb processed the 5' RACE reads anew with MiXCR; each CDR3 protein has one entry. Here the sample spans about 570,000 distinct CDR3 sequences, 25% to 30% being singletons. V gene TRBV12-3 or TRBV12-4 combines with J gene TRBJ1-5; D not certain. The TCR originated in a woman aged 70 to 79 in good health. The source material was blood. The CDR3 region is CASSFNLGNNQPQHF. The CDR3 nucleotides are TGTGCCAGCAGTTTCAACTTGGGTAACAATCAGCCCCAGCATTTT.